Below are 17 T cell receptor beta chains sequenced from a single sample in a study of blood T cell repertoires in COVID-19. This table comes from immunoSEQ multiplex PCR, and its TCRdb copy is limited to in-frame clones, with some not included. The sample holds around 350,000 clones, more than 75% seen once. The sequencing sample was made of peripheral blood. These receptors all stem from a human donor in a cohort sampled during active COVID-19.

The CDR3 sequence: CASSAGTDSRWWFF. CDR3 in DNA: TGCGCCAGCAGCGCCGGGACAGACTCCCGATGGTGGTTCTTC. The chain is built from TRBV5-1 and TRBJ2-1; 7 positions agree with TRBD1. CDR1 SGHRS and CDR2 YFSETQ come from the germline V gene. There are 14 residues in the CDR3. With 4 bases clipped from V and 15 bases from J, the junction kept 16 bases outside the gene matches.

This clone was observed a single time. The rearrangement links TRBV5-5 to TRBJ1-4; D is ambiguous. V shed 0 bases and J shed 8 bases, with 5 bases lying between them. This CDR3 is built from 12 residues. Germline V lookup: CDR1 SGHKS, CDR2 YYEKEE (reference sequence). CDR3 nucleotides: TGTGCCAGCAGCTTGGGGCCGGAAAAACTGTTTTTT. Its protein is CASSLGPEKLFF.

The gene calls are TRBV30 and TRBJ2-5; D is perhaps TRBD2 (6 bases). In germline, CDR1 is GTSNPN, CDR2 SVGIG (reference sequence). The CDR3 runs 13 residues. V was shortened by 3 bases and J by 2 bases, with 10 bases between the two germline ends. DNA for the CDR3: TGTGCCTGGAGGGAGGGGAGGCAAGAGACCCAGTACTTC. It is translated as CAWREGRQETQYF.

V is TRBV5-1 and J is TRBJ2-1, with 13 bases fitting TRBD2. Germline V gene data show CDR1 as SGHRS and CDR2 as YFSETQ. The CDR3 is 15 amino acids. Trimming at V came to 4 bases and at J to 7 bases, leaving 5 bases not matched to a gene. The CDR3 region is CASSTSGRGGNEQFF. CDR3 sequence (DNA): TGCGCCAGCAGCACTAGCGGGAGGGGCGGGAATGAGCAGTTCTTC.

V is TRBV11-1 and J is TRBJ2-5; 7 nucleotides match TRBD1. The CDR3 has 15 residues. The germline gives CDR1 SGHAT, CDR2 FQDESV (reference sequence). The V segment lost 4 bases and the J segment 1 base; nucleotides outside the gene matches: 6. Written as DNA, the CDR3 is TGTGCCAGCAGCTCAACGACAGGGCCCCAAGAGACCCAGTACTTC. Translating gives CASSSTTGPQETQYF.

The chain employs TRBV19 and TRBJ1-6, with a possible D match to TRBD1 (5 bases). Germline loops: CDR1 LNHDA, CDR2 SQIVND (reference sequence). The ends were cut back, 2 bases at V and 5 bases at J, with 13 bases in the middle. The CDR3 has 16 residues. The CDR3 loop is CASSIRATADNSPLHF. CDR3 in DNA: TGTGCCAGTAGTATAAGGGCGACAGCCGATAATTCACCCCTCCACTTT.

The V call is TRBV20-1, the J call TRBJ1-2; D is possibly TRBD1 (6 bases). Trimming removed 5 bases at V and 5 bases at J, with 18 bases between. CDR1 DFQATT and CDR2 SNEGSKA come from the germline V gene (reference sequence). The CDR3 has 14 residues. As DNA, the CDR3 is TGCAGTGCTGGTGGGGGCCAGGGCTTATATGGCTACACCTTC. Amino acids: CSAGGGQGLYGYTF.

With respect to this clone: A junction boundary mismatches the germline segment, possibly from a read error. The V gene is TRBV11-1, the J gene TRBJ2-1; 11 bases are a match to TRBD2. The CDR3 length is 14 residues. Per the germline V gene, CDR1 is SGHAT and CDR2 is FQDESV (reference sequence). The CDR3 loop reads CASSLAGGYNEQFF. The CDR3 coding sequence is TGTGCCAGCAGCCTAGCGGGGGGATACAATGAGCAGTTCTTC.

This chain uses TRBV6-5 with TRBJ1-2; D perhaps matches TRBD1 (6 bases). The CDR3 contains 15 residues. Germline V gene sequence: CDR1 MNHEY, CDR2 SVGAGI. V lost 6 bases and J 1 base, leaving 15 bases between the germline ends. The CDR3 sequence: CASRESGQINYGYTF. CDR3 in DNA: TGTGCCAGCAGGGAGAGCGGACAGATTAACTATGGCTACACCTTC.

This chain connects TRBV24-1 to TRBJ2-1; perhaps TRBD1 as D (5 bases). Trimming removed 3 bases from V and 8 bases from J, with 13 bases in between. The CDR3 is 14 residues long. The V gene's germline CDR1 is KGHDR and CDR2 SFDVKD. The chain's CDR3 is CATSDTKGFDEQFF. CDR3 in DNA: TGTGCCACCAGTGATACAAAGGGGTTTGATGAGCAGTTCTTC.

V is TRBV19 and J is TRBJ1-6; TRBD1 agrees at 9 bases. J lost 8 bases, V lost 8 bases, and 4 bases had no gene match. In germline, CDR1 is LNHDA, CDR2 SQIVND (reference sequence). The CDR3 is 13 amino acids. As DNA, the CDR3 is TGTGCCAGTGGGACAGGGAGGGATTCACCCCTCCACTTT. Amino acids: CASGTGRDSPLHF.

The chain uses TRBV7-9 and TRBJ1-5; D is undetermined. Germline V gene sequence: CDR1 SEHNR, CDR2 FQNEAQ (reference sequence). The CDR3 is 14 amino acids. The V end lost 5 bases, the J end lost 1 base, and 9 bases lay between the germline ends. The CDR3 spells CASSLAGSNQPQHF. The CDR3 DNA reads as TGTGCCAGCAGCCTCGCCGGGAGCAATCAGCCCCAGCATTTT. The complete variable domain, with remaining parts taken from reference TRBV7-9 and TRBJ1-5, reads DTGVSQNPRHKITKRGQNVTFRCDPISEHNRLYWYRQTLGQGPEFLTYFQNEAQLEKSRLLSDRFSAERPKGSFSTLEIQRTEQGDSAMYLCASSLAGSNQPQHFGDGTRLSIL.

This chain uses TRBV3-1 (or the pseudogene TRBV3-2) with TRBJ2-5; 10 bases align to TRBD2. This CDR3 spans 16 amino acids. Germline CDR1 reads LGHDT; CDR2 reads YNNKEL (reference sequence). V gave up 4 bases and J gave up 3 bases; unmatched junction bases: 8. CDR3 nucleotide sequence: TGTGCCAGCAGCCCCGGACTAGCGGAGGGGGAAGAGACCCAGTACTTC. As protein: CASSPGLAEGEETQYF.

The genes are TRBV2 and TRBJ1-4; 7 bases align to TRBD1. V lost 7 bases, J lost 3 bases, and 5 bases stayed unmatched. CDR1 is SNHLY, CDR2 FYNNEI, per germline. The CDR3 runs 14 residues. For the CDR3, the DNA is TGTGCCAGCACAAGGGGGCAGTCTAATGAAAAACTGTTTTTT. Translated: CASTRGQSNEKLFF.

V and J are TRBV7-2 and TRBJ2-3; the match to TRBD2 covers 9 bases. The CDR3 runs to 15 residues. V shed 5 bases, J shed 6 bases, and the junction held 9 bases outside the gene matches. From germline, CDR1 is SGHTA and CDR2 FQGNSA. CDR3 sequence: CASSSEAGGDDTQYF. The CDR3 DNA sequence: TGTGCCAGCAGCAGTGAAGCGGGGGGAGATGATACGCAGTATTTT.

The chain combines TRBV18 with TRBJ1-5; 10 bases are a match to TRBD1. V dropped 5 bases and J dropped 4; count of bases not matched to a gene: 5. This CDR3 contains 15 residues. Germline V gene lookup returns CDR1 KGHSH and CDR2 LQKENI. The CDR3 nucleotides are TGTGCCAGCTCAACCGGGACAGGGGAGAATCAGCCCCAGCATTTT. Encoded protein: CASSTGTGENQPQHF.

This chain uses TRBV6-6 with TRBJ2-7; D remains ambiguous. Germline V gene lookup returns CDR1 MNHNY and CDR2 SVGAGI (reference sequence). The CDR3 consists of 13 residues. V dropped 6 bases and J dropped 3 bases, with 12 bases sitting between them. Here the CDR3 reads CASSLTENYEQYF. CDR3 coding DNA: TGTGCCAGCAGCTTGACTGAGAACTACGAGCAGTACTTC.